This T cell receptor (beta chain) comes out of a study of blood T cell repertoires in COVID-19. The overall study: Sites across the United States, Italy and Spain contributed samples from acute and convalescent COVID-19. Nucleic acid was either cDNA or gDNA, and it came from T cells, B-cell-depleted T cells, or PBMCs.

In the authors' workflow: Using reference gene primer amplification, nucleated cell counts were estimated. TCRdb keeps only in-frame clones here, not all; method: immunoSEQ multiplex PCR. V and J calls and clone size are those listed in that table; D and trimming were worked out from the DNA. The sample yields roughly 190,000 clones, 84% seen once. This clone was detected only once. CDR3 size: 11 residues. V lost 4 bases and J 9 bases, leaving 7 bases between the germline ends. The chain uses TRBV12-3 or TRBV12-4 and TRBJ1-5; no clear D. This clonotype originated in a human donor in a cohort sampled during active COVID-19. The source material was peripheral blood. CDR3 region: CASSYSWPQHF. The DNA for the CDR3 is TGTGCCAGCAGTTACTCTTGGCCCCAGCATTTT.